This T cell receptor beta chain derives from a study of identical twins' blood T cells. Across the study: Roughly 51 million reads covered six alpha-chain and six beta-chain libraries.

The CDR3 extends over 14 amino acids. Germline V gene sequence: CDR1 KGHSH, CDR2 LQKENI. Trimming stripped 4 bases from V and 5 bases from J, with 12 bases between. One entry per CDR3 protein, called by TCRdb with MiXCR from the 5' RACE reads. In the table there are around 380,000 distinct CDR3 sequences, roughly 27% of which are singletons. This clonotype has only a few counts. The sequencing input was PBMCs. This sequence originates from a woman aged 18-49 years in good health. This chain uses TRBV18 with TRBJ2-1; D perhaps matches TRBD2 (5 bases). CDR3 residues: CASSHSGINNEQFF. The CDR3 nucleotides read TGTGCCAGCTCACATTCGGGGATCAACAATGAGCAGTTCTTC.